These 25 T cell receptor beta chains came from one sample sequenced in a study of regulatory T cells in long-lasting Graves disease. Time point of the sample: newly diagnosed GD, antithyroid drugs for less than 3 months. Researchers made the TCR library from RNA that was extracted from PBMCs. Arm-PCR of CDR3 regions and iRepertoire HTBI primers were the basis on which TCR beta libraries were built. TCRdb processed the multiplex PCR reads anew with MiXCR; each CDR3 protein has one entry. Of roughly 380,000 distinct CDR3 sequences listed, around 15% are singletons. The sample here was peripheral blood mononuclear cells (PBMCs), taken at new diagnosis, from a patient treated with antithyroid drugs. These receptors came from a female donor with Graves disease.

The rearrangement joins TRBV13 to TRBJ2-1; 10 nucleotides align to TRBD1. The trim removed 4 bases at V and 6 bases at J, leaving 6 bases unmatched. The CDR3 runs to 15 residues. The germline V gene encodes CDR1 PRHDT and CDR2 FYEKMQ (reference sequence). The CDR3 reads CASSWPGQGSNEQFF. In DNA, the CDR3 is TGTGCCAGCAGCTGGCCGGGACAGGGGTCCAATGAGCAGTTCTTC.

Only a few counts were recorded for this clonotype. The V call is TRBV7-2, the J call TRBJ1-1; D remains unclear. The CDR3 spans 15 residues. V lost 1 base to trimming and J lost 3 bases, with 12 bases between them. CDR1 and CDR2 (germline): SGHTA, FQGNSA. Here the CDR3 reads CASSLDPGLDTEAFF. The CDR3 coding sequence is TGTGCCAGCAGCTTAGATCCGGGTCTGGACACTGAAGCTTTCTTT.

This clonotype was found many times. A junction end diverges from the germline sequence, so it may reflect a read error. The chain uses TRBV3-1 and TRBJ2-1; D is uncertain. The germline V gene has CDR1 LGHDT and CDR2 YNNKEL (reference sequence). The CDR3 consists of 12 residues. The CDR3 sequence is CASSLQPGWVLF. The CDR3 DNA follows: TGTGCCAGCAGCCTACAACCCGGGTGGGTACTCTTC.

Ten or more counts support this clonotype. This sequence joins TRBV7-2 and TRBJ2-7; 8 bases match TRBD2. The CDR3 contains 16 residues. Germline-derived CDR1 and CDR2 are SGHTA and FQGNSA. Losses at the gene ends were 5 bases for V and 1 base for J; bases not matched to a gene: 10. The DNA of the CDR3 is TGTGCCAGCAGCCCCGACGCCGGGACTAGATCCTACGAGCAGTACTTC. The encoded protein is CASSPDAGTRSYEQYF.

Only a few counts were recorded for this clonotype. The chain links TRBV9 to TRBJ2-7, with 12 bases fitting TRBD2. The germline gives CDR1 SGDLS, CDR2 YYNGEE. The CDR3 contains 18 residues. V dropped 0 bases and J dropped 1; count of bases not matched to a gene: 8. The CDR3 sequence: CASSVGPSGGDQSYEQYF. The CDR3 bases are TGTGCCAGCAGCGTAGGCCCTAGCGGGGGGGACCAATCCTACGAGCAGTACTTC.

The chain's CDR3 is CASGKRTNGYTF. CDR3 coding DNA: TGTGCTAGTGGGAAAAGGACTAATGGCTACACCTTC. The chain uses TRBV12-5 and TRBJ1-2; D gene uncertain. CDR1 and CDR2 from the germline V gene are LGHNT and FRNRAP. V lost 6 bases and J lost 6, with 11 bases in between. The CDR3 runs 12 residues.

Only a few counts were recorded for this clonotype. This rearrangement joins TRBV7-9 to TRBJ2-3; 7 bases line up with TRBD1. From germline, CDR1 is SEHNR and CDR2 FQNEAQ (reference sequence). This CDR3 contains 18 residues. The J segment lost 3 bases and the V segment lost 2 bases, leaving 14 bases of the junction unmatched. Here the CDR3 reads CASSLPNMWGQPTDTQYF. The CDR3 bases are TGTGCCAGCAGCTTACCTAACATGTGGGGACAGCCTACAGATACGCAGTATTTT.

This clonotype has more than one count but fewer than ten. The chain recombines TRBV9 with TRBJ2-1; the match to TRBD2 covers 8 bases. J was trimmed by 6 bases and V by 2 bases; bases with no gene match: 7. Germline-derived CDR1 and CDR2 are SGDLS and YYNGEE. The CDR3 has 15 residues. The CDR3 coding sequence is TGTGCCAGCAGCGTCCGGGGGGGCCCTGGCAATGAGCAGTTCTTC. Protein: CASSVRGGPGNEQFF.

In its sample, this clonotype was seen many times. The V and J genes are TRBV30 and TRBJ1-1; D is possibly TRBD1 (6 bases). The germline gives CDR1 GTSNPN, CDR2 SVGIG (reference sequence). V was trimmed by 4 bases and J by 0 bases, leaving 9 bases between them. The CDR3 covers 13 residues. CDR3 protein: CAWNQGLNTEAFF. The CDR3 DNA reads TGTGCCTGGAACCAGGGGCTGAACACTGAAGCTTTCTTT.

This clonotype was seen a few times. The chain couples TRBV29-1 to TRBJ1-1, with 8 bases fitting TRBD1. The V gene's germline CDR1 is SQVTM and CDR2 ANQGSEA. V was clipped by 6 bases and J by 7 bases; unmatched bases: 7. The CDR3 totals 12 residues. The CDR3 nucleotides read TGCAGCGTCCGAGGAGGGACAGGTGAAGCTTTCTTT. It specifies CSVRGGTGEAFF.

This clonotype was seen only a few times. CDR3 residues: CARWGEGGGMNEQFF. The CDR3 nucleotides read TGTGCCAGATGGGGCGAAGGGGGGGGTATGAATGAGCAGTTCTTC. The rearrangement links TRBV6-2 or TRBV6-3 to TRBJ2-1, with TRBD2 as a possible D gene (7 bases). Trimming stripped 9 bases from V and 7 bases from J, with 22 bases between. This CDR3 is built from 15 residues. Germline CDR1 MNHEY, CDR2 SVGEGT.

In its sample, this clonotype was seen many times. CDR3 bases: TGCGCCAGCAGCTTGGAAGTAGCGGGGGCAGATACGCAGTATTTT. Translation gives CASSLEVAGADTQYF. The chain combines TRBV5-1 with TRBJ2-3; 9 bases match TRBD2. V lost 0 bases, J lost 4 bases, and 3 bases stayed unmatched. Germline CDR1 SGHRS, CDR2 YFSETQ. This CDR3 contains 15 residues.

The table lists this clonotype with many counts. This chain links TRBV10-1 with TRBJ1-4; D gene unclear. The CDR3 totals 14 residues. Germline V gene data show CDR1 as WNHNN and CDR2 as SYGVQD (reference sequence). The germline V and J ends were trimmed by 3 bases and 0 bases, with 5 bases remaining between them. The CDR3 DNA sequence: TGCGCCAGCAGTGATGATGCAACTAATGAAAAACTGTTTTTT. It yields the protein CASSDDATNEKLFF.

This clonotype was counted ten times or more. V usage is TRBV7-3 and J usage is TRBJ2-1, with D hard to call. V was shortened by 0 bases and J by 10 bases, with 10 bases between the two germline ends. This CDR3 has 13 residues. Germline V gene data show CDR1 as SGHTA and CDR2 as FQGTGA. CDR3 nucleotide sequence: TGTGCCAGCAGCTTAACTGGGTCCCGGGAGCAGTTCTTC. Its protein is CASSLTGSREQFF.

This clonotype turned up a few times. CDR3 DNA sequence: TGCGCCAGCAGCCAATCGCCGGGCCACCCTTCCACCGGGGAGCTGTTTTTT. Translated: CASSQSPGHPSTGELFF. This rearrangement joins TRBV4-1 to TRBJ2-2, with no clear D. V was trimmed by 2 bases and J by 4 bases, leaving 17 bases between them. Germline V gene data show CDR1 as MGHRA and CDR2 as YSYEKL. The CDR3 spans 17 residues.

Details on this clonotype: A far larger clone is only one base removed, so a read error is likely. Because the CDR3 is missing its conserved closing phenylalanine or tryptophan, this is likely a read error. The CDR3 DNA follows: TGTGCCAGCAGTTCTGGGTCCCTTTACGAGCAGTACTCC. Translated, it gives CASSSGSLYEQYS. This rearrangement joins TRBV11-2 to TRBJ2-7; D unclear. Germline CDR1 SGHAT, CDR2 FQNNGV. This CDR3 has 13 residues. Between the trimmed V and J ends, which lost 6 bases and 4 bases, there was a span of 13 bases.

This clonotype was seen many times. The chain employs TRBV6-5 and TRBJ2-1, with 7 bases that match TRBD2. The CDR3 sequence is 14 residues long. V was clipped by 1 base and J by 6 bases; unmatched bases: 3. Germline V gives CDR1 MNHEY, CDR2 SVGAGI. This CDR3 reads CASSYYSGVNEQFF. DNA for the CDR3: TGTGCCAGCAGTTACTACAGCGGGGTCAATGAGCAGTTCTTC.

The genes are TRBV4-3 and TRBJ1-2, with D uncertain. The CDR3 contains 14 residues. In germline, CDR1 is LGHNA, CDR2 YSLEER. Trimming stripped 0 bases from V and 6 bases from J, with 11 bases between. The CDR3 nucleotides are TGCGCCAGCAGCCAAGATCAACAGCCCAATGGCTACACCTTC. It translates to CASSQDQQPNGYTF.

This chain joins TRBV3-1 and TRBJ1-1, with unresolved D. Trimming took off 0 bases at V and 3 bases at J, with 11 bases between the two ends. CDR3 size: 15 residues. CDR1 and CDR2 (germline): LGHDT, YNNKEL (reference sequence). CDR3 coding DNA: TGTGCCAGCAGCCAAGAAGGGCAGCAAGACACTGAAGCTTTCTTT. Amino acids: CASSQEGQQDTEAFF.

In this sample, this clonotype turned up many times. The chain combines TRBV4-1 with TRBJ1-2; D is undetermined. Trimming left V 1 base short and J 2 bases short, with 14 bases between. This CDR3 is 16 amino acids long. From germline, CDR1 is MGHRA and CDR2 YSYEKL. The CDR3 DNA sequence: TGCGCCAGCAGCCAAGCGTCGAGAGTAAAGAACTATGGCTACACCTTC. Translated, it gives CASSQASRVKNYGYTF.

There are many counts of this clonotype. The gene calls are TRBV5-4 and TRBJ2-3; unclear D gene. Trimming stripped 3 bases from V and 1 base from J, with 9 bases between. CDR1 SGHNT and CDR2 YYREEE come from the germline V gene (reference sequence). The CDR3 contains 14 residues. This CDR3 is CASSSGSGTDTQYF. The DNA of the CDR3 is TGTGCCAGCAGCTCGGGCTCGGGCACAGATACGCAGTATTTT.

This chain links TRBV7-9 with TRBJ1-5, with 8 bases identical to TRBD1. Germline V gives CDR1 SEHNR, CDR2 FQNEAQ (reference sequence). The CDR3 is 15 residues long. With V trimmed by 4 bases and J by 5 bases, 7 bases remained unmatched. The CDR3 region has the DNA TGTGCCAGCAGCTCGATGACAGGGGATTATCAGCCCCAGCATTTT. Protein: CASSSMTGDYQPQHF. Complete variable domain (other parts from reference TRBV7-9 and TRBJ1-5): DTGVSQNPRHKITKRGQNVTFRCDPISEHNRLYWYRQTLGQGPEFLTYFQNEAQLEKSRLLSDRFSAERPKGSFSTLEIQRTEQGDSAMYLCASSSMTGDYQPQHFGDGTRLSIL.

The count of this clonotype is one. This rearrangement joins TRBV7-6 to TRBJ2-3, with D tentatively TRBD1 (5 bases). Trimming removed 6 bases at V and 2 bases at J, with 15 bases between. Germline CDR1 SGHVS, CDR2 FNYEAQ. The CDR3 length is 15 residues. In nucleotides, the CDR3 is TGTGCCAGCAGTCGCCAGGGTTTCAACACAGATACGCAGTATTTT. Translated: CASSRQGFNTDTQYF. The variable domain in full, completed from reference TRBV7-6 and TRBJ2-3, reads GAGVSQSPRYKVTKRGQDVALRCDPISGHVSLYWYRQALGQGPEFLTYFNYEAQQDKSGLPNDRFSAERPEGSISTLTIQRTEQRDSAMYRCASSRQGFNTDTQYFGPGTRLTVL.

This clonotype appeared many times. The gene calls are TRBV5-1 and TRBJ2-2; D may be TRBD2 (6 bases). The CDR3 totals 17 residues. Germline V CDR1 and CDR2: SGHRS, YFSETQ. V lost 4 bases and J lost 2, with 18 bases in between. DNA of the CDR3: TGCGCCAGCAGCCCCCGGCCCCGGACTACCAACACCGGGGAGCTGTTTTTT. Translating gives CASSPRPRTTNTGELFF.

Remarks on this clonotype: A read error may be the cause here, since a much bigger clone is one base away. The CDR3 does not end in the conserved phenylalanine or tryptophan, so this is likely a read error. The chain links TRBV4-1 to TRBJ1-1; no clear D. Per germline, CDR1 MGHRA and CDR2 YSYEKL. V lost 2 bases and J 6 bases, leaving 13 bases between the germline ends. The CDR3 runs 14 residues. For the CDR3, the DNA is TGCGCCAGCAGCCAATTGCCCACTAGGGCTGAAGCTTTCATT. Translation: CASSQLPTRAEAFI.